This TCR beta chain was identified during a study of blood T cell repertoires in COVID-19. Study-level information: Spain, Italy and the United States supplied samples that represented acute and convalescent COVID-19.

The repertoire was sequenced with immunoSEQ multiplex PCR; TCRdb's copy has only in-frame clones and lacks some. The sample yields 170,000 or so clones, 90% to 95% seen once. The CDR3 sequence is 16 residues long. In germline, CDR1 is WNHNN, CDR2 SYGVQD (reference sequence). V lost 2 bases, J lost 0 bases, and 4 bases stayed unmatched. The TCR comes from a man aged 45-60 years with acute or convalescent COVID-19. The rearrangement links TRBV10-1 to TRBJ1-1; the match to TRBD1 covers 9 bases. What was sequenced was peripheral blood. The CDR3 sequence is CASSERQGVMNTEAFF. Written as DNA, the CDR3 is TGCGCCAGCAGTGAGAGACAGGGGGTTATGAACACTGAAGCTTTCTTT.